The T cell receptor (beta chain) described here comes from a study of cytomegalovirus exposure and HLA in healthy donors. At the level of the study: Inside one of the first data releases sat around 86 million unique TCRs taken from HLA-typed donors.

Germline assignment: CDR1 MNHEY and CDR2 SMNVEV (reference sequence). With V trimmed by 3 bases and J by 6 bases, 4 bases remained unmatched. This CDR3 is built from 15 residues. A word on this clone: The antigen is not known.

The study's findings and limits: The authors listed some 150 TCR beta chains as cytomegalovirus-associated.

Use of 60 Vbeta and 13 Jbeta primers characterized the PCR. The data were produced by immunoSEQ multiplex PCR, yet TCRdb's version contains in-frame clones alone and is incomplete. The table includes about 190,000 clones, more than 70% detected once. Sequenced input: PBMCs. The V gene is TRBV27, the J gene TRBJ2-1; 11 positions agree with TRBD1. The origin of this receptor is a man aged 40-50 years in good health and CMV-seropositive. The CDR3 is CASSFGQGAANEQFF. The CDR3 coding sequence is TGTGCCAGCAGTTTCGGACAGGGGGCGGCCAATGAGCAGTTCTTC.